The sequence of this T cell receptor beta chain was determined in a study of cytomegalovirus exposure and HLA in healthy donors. Donors came from a validation cohort of 95 to 150 subjects, distinct from the first 666-subject cohort. On this clone itself: Its antigen is unidentified.

Germline V CDR1 and CDR2: SGHDN, FVKESK. The length of the CDR3 is 18 residues. V shed 0 bases and J shed 0 bases, with 15 bases lying between them. Method: immunoSEQ multiplex PCR; TCRdb's copy keeps in-frame clones and lacks some. Among roughly 150,000 clones listed, 86% were seen once. Study-level points and caveats: Cytomegalovirus association was assigned to about 180 TCR beta chains. The tendency of first-cohort TCR clusters to co-occur in the roughly 130 validation repertoires emerged from a later analysis. Rare TCR sequences predominated, though certain public TCRs were found in many donors.

This chain links TRBV14 with TRBJ2-1, with a weak D call TRBD2 (5 bases). The specimen was PBMCs. This receptor was obtained from a woman aged 25 to 39 in good health and CMV-seronegative. The CDR3 protein is CASSQEVGAARSYNEQFF. The CDR3 DNA is TGTGCCAGCAGCCAAGAGGTCGGAGCGGCTCGCTCCTACAATGAGCAGTTCTTC.